These 29 T cell receptor beta chains originate from one sample sequenced in a study of T cell repertoires in cytomegalovirus infection. Each CDR3 protein gets one entry after TCRdb re-called the reads with MiXCR. The sample has about 740,000 distinct CDR3 sequences; 35% to 45% are singletons. The sample taken for sequencing was PBMCs. The source of these receptors is a human donor in good health (CMV status not recorded). Some clones in this sample may be carry-over from other donors' samples.

The chain recombines TRBV24-1 with TRBJ2-7; D possibly matches TRBD1 or TRBD2 (5 bases each). Germline V gives CDR1 KGHDR, CDR2 SFDVKD. V was trimmed by 7 bases and J by 3 bases, leaving 18 bases between them. The CDR3 is 15 residues long. The CDR3, as DNA: TGTGCCACCAGCTCGGGACCGACCACTGGCTACGAGCAGTACTTC. This translates into CATSSGPTTGYEQYF.

V is TRBV6-5 and J is TRBJ2-7, with D perhaps matching TRBD1 (5 bases). V lost 6 bases to trimming and J lost 6 bases, with 18 bases between them. This CDR3 spans 14 amino acids. Per germline, CDR1 MNHEY and CDR2 SVGAGI. For the CDR3, the DNA is TGTGCCAGCAGCCAAAGACAGATTGACCGCGAGCAGTACTTC. This translates into CASSQRQIDREQYF.

Note on this clonotype: No conserved phenylalanine or tryptophan ends this CDR3, so it is likely a read error. The genes are TRBV7-8 and TRBJ2-7; possible D gene TRBD1, 6 bases. Trimming pared 3 bases from V and 2 bases from J, leaving 14 bases between. Germline CDR1 SGHVS, CDR2 FQNEAQ. The CDR3 runs 15 residues. CDR3 loop: CASSFRGSGPYEQYL. The CDR3 bases are TGTGCCAGCAGCTTCAGGGGCTCCGGCCCCTACGAGCAGTACTTA.

The rearrangement links TRBV7-9 to TRBJ2-2, with D possibly TRBD1 on 5 matching bases. The CDR3 has 15 amino acids. CDR1 is SEHNR, CDR2 FQNEAQ, per germline (reference sequence). Trimming removed 4 bases from V and 2 bases from J, with 11 bases in between. The CDR3 DNA is TGTGCCAGCAGCTCGGAGACAGTCAACACCGGGGAGCTGTTTTTT. This gives the protein CASSSETVNTGELFF.

The chain employs TRBV13 and TRBJ1-4; possible D gene TRBD1, 6 bases. This CDR3 contains 14 residues. Deletions cut 6 bases from V and 4 bases from J, with 12 bases between. CDR1 and CDR2 (germline): PRHDT, FYEKMQ (reference sequence). The CDR3 loop reads CASSLRTDNEKLFF. CDR3 coding DNA: TGTGCCAGCAGTTTAAGGACAGATAATGAAAAACTGTTTTTT.

The chain joins TRBV7-3 to TRBJ2-1; D possibly corresponds to TRBD1 (6 bases). The CDR3 is made up of 16 amino acids. Trimming left V 1 base short and J 6 bases short, with 16 bases between. Germline lookup yields CDR1 SGHTA and CDR2 FQGTGA. For the CDR3, the DNA is TGTGCCAGCAGCTTAAGAACAGGGATGGGAGTCAATGAGCAGTTCTTC. This sequence encodes CASSLRTGMGVNEQFF.

The rearrangement joins TRBV29-1 to TRBJ1-5, with D maybe TRBD1 (5 bases). This CDR3 spans 13 amino acids. The germline V and J ends were trimmed by 7 bases and 4 bases, with 14 bases remaining between them. Germline loops: CDR1 SQVTM, CDR2 ANQGSEA. CDR3 bases: TGCAGCGCGGGGGAGGGGCGAAATCAGCCCCAGCATTTT. Translated, it gives CSAGEGRNQPQHF.

This chain uses TRBV6-1 with TRBJ1-1; 8 bases agree with TRBD1. V dropped 5 bases and J dropped 1; count of bases not matched to a gene: 12. The CDR3 sequence is 17 residues long. Germline-derived CDR1 and CDR2 are MNHNS and SASEGT. The CDR3 DNA sequence: TGTGCCAGCAGTCCAGACAGGGGAGGTTGGAGGAACACTGAAGCTTTCTTT. Residues: CASSPDRGGWRNTEAFF.

The chain employs TRBV12-3 or TRBV12-4 and TRBJ1-3; D may be TRBD1 (5 bases). This CDR3 contains 17 residues. The V and J ends lost 3 bases and 0 bases respectively, with 15 bases between them. The CDR3 DNA reads TGTGCCAGCAGTTTGGGGGGGTCGGCCCGCTCTGGAAACACCATATATTTT. This translates into CASSLGGSARSGNTIYF.

The chain carries TRBV9 and TRBJ2-1; D perhaps matches TRBD1 (6 bases). The CDR3 length is 15 residues. Trimming took 0 bases from V and 2 from J, leaving 9 bases between them. The germline V gene encodes CDR1 SGDLS and CDR2 YYNGEE. CDR3 DNA: TGTGCCAGCAGCGTAGATGAGGGGGCCTACAATGAGCAGTTCTTC. Its protein product is CASSVDEGAYNEQFF.

This clonotype showed up many times. This chain joins TRBV28 and TRBJ2-4, with TRBD1 identical over 7 bases. The V gene's germline CDR1 is MDHEN and CDR2 SYDVKM. V trimming: 5 bases; J trimming: 4 bases; junction bases outside the gene matches: 8. The CDR3 length is 15 residues. The CDR3 nucleotides read TGTGCCAGCAGTGAACCGGGACAGAAAAAAAACATTCAGTACTTC. Encoded protein: CASSEPGQKKNIQYF. The full variable domain, with the rest looked up from reference TRBV28 and TRBJ2-4, is DVKVTQSSRYLVKRTGEKVFLECVQDMDHENMFWYRQDPGLGLRLIYFSYDVKMKEKGDIPEGYSVSREKKERFSLILESASTNQTSMYLCASSEPGQKKNIQYFGAGTRLSVL.

This clonotype was detected a few times. The chain joins TRBV12-3 or TRBV12-4 to TRBJ1-6; tentative D call: TRBD1 (5 bases). V lost 6 bases and J lost 8, with 8 bases in between. This CDR3 has 12 amino acids. The CDR3 DNA is TGTGCCAGCAGGTCCAGGGATTCACCCCTCCACTTT. It codes for CASRSRDSPLHF.

This clonotype was picked up a small number of times. CDR3 in DNA: TGCAGCGTTGAATCCGGGAGGGCTCCCCACCTATTTACCTACAATGAGCAGTTCTTC. Amino acids: CSVESGRAPHLFTYNEQFF. This sequence joins TRBV29-1 and TRBJ2-1; 8 positions match TRBD2. The CDR3 is 19 residues long. The germline CDR1 and CDR2 sequences are SQVTM and ANQGSEA. The V segment lost 2 bases and the J segment 2 bases; nucleotides outside the gene matches: 17.

This clonotype was picked up many times. The chain links TRBV28 to TRBJ2-7; 9 bases align to TRBD1. The CDR3 spans 16 residues. V was clipped by 6 bases and J by 5 bases; unmatched bases: 14. Germline CDR1 is MDHEN and CDR2 is SYDVKM. The CDR3 nucleotides are TGTGCCAGCAGGGGAGCGGCCGGGACAGGGTTCCACGAGCAGTACTTC. Amino acids: CASRGAAGTGFHEQYF.

This clonotype showed up just a few times. In nucleotides, the CDR3 is TGTGCCAGCTCCTTAATCTCGGCGGGGGGTTTCAAGCAGTACTTC. Amino acids: CASSLISAGGFKQYF. This chain connects TRBV28 to TRBJ2-7; 8 bases fit TRBD2. V trimming: 8 bases; J trimming: 8 bases; junction bases outside the gene matches: 17. The CDR3 is 15 residues long. The germline V gene encodes CDR1 MDHEN and CDR2 SYDVKM.

The chain is built from TRBV28 and TRBJ1-3; D not resolved. The CDR3 loop spans 14 amino acids. V was cut by 6 bases and J by 0 bases, with 9 bases left in between. Germline values: CDR1 MDHEN, CDR2 SYDVKM. CDR3 sequence: CASRTRGSGNTIYF. The CDR3, as DNA: TGTGCCAGCAGGACCAGAGGCTCTGGAAACACCATATATTTT.

As regards this clonotype: This clone may be a read error of a much larger clone one base away. The genes are TRBV7-2 and TRBJ1-1; D call uncertain. The CDR3 runs to 15 residues. CDR1 is SGHTA and CDR2 is FQGNSA in the germline V gene. The CDR3 nucleotides read TGTGCCGGCAGCTTAGAGGCCCTGCCGAACACTGAAGCTTTCTTT. Protein: CAGSLEALPNTEAFF.

This clonotype showed up just a few times. V usage is TRBV28 and J usage is TRBJ2-3, with TRBD2 identical over 7 bases. The CDR3 covers 14 residues. V shed 7 bases, J shed 1 base, and the junction held 5 bases outside the gene matches. Germline lookup yields CDR1 MDHEN and CDR2 SYDVKM. CDR3 amino acids: CASIIAGGTDTQYF. For the CDR3, the DNA is TGTGCCAGCATCATCGCGGGGGGCACAGATACGCAGTATTTT.

This clonotype was seen more than once but under ten times. V is TRBV7-2 and J is TRBJ1-6, with D uncertain. This CDR3 has 16 residues. Germline V gives CDR1 SGHTA, CDR2 FQGNSA. The V and J ends lost 1 base and 8 bases respectively, with 15 bases between them. The DNA for the CDR3 is TGTGCCAGCAGCTTAGGCCGTCCGAGACTAGATTCACCCCTCCACTTT. Protein product: CASSLGRPRLDSPLHF.

About this clonotype: Given a much more abundant clone one base away, this may be a read error. The chain has TRBV6-8 and TRBJ2-2; TRBD1 or TRBD2 may be the D gene (5 bases each). Germline CDR1 MNHGY, CDR2 SAAAGT. This CDR3 comprises 14 residues. The DNA of the CDR3 is TGTGCCAGCAACCTTCGGTGGGGCGCCGGGGAGCTGTGTTTT. Its protein product is CASNLRWGAGELCF.

This chain joins TRBV7-8 and TRBJ2-7; D may correspond to TRBD1 or TRBD2 (5 bases each). This CDR3 is 13 amino acids long. Per the germline V gene, CDR1 is SGHVS and CDR2 is FQNEAQ. V was pared by 5 bases and J by 13 bases, with 21 bases between. In nucleotides, the CDR3 is TGTGCCAGCAGCGTGGGGACCGTGAAAAGGGGATACTTC. This translates into CASSVGTVKRGYF.

This clonotype was seen at least ten times. J is TRBJ1-5 and V is TRBV4-1; 8 nucleotides align to TRBD1. In germline, CDR1 is MGHRA, CDR2 YSYEKL. Trimming removed 6 bases from V and 4 bases from J; junction bases left unmatched: 17. This CDR3 is 18 amino acids long. CDR3 coding DNA: TGCGCCAGCAGTCAACTGAACCCAGCAGGGGGCCGGAATCAGCCCCAGCATTTT. Translated, it gives CASSQLNPAGGRNQPQHF.

The V gene is TRBV19, the J gene TRBJ1-1; 7 bases are a match to TRBD1. Trimming cost V 4 bases and J 6 bases; bases outside gene matches: 5. From germline, CDR1 is LNHDA and CDR2 SQIVND (reference sequence). The CDR3 runs 13 residues. The CDR3 reads CASSTTGYAEAFF. CDR3 coding DNA: TGTGCCAGTAGTACGACAGGGTACGCTGAAGCTTTCTTT.

This chain uses TRBV7-9 with TRBJ1-5, with 11 positions matching TRBD1. Germline-derived CDR1 and CDR2 are SEHNR and FQNEAQ (reference sequence). J lost 6 bases, V lost 5 bases, and 12 bases had no gene match. CDR3 length: 17 amino acids. The CDR3 region is CASSAGPGQGVSQPQHF. CDR3 nucleotide sequence: TGTGCCAGCAGCGCCGGGCCGGGACAGGGGGTGAGTCAGCCCCAGCATTTT.

This clonotype appeared a few times. The chain is built from TRBV20-1 and TRBJ1-6; D might be TRBD1 (6 bases). V dropped 3 bases and J dropped 6 bases, with 9 bases sitting between them. The CDR3 runs 13 residues. Looked up from germline, CDR1 is DFQATT and CDR2 is SNEGSKA (reference sequence). CDR3: CSASRTANSPLHF. The DNA of the CDR3 is TGCAGTGCTAGTAGGACAGCTAATTCACCCCTCCACTTT.

This clonotype was counted between two and nine times. V usage is TRBV7-6 and J usage is TRBJ1-5, with a tentative D call TRBD1 (6 bases). Trimming removed 3 bases from V and 3 bases from J, with 9 bases in between. The germline gives CDR1 SGHVS, CDR2 FNYEAQ. The CDR3 is made up of 14 amino acids. This chain's CDR3 is CASSFGDINQPQHF. The CDR3 nucleotides are TGTGCCAGCAGCTTCGGGGACATCAATCAGCCCCAGCATTTT. The full variable domain, its missing parts supplied by reference TRBV7-6 and TRBJ1-5, is GAGVSQSPRYKVTKRGQDVALRCDPISGHVSLYWYRQALGQGPEFLTYFNYEAQQDKSGLPNDRFSAERPEGSISTLTIQRTEQRDSAMYRCASSFGDINQPQHFGDGTRLSIL.

This clonotype appeared a few times. The rearrangement joins TRBV27 to TRBJ2-5; 7 nucleotides agree with TRBD2. There are 14 residues in the CDR3. Trimming removed 1 base from V and 3 bases from J; junction bases left unmatched: 2. Germline V gene lookup returns CDR1 MNHEY and CDR2 SMNVEV (reference sequence). Here the CDR3 DNA reads TGTGCCAGCAGTTTATTTGCGGGGGAAGAGACCCAGTACTTC. As protein: CASSLFAGEETQYF.

On this clonotype itself: It is likely a read error: a sequence one base away is far more abundant. The CDR3, as DNA: TGTGCCAGCCGCCTAAGCCTGAACACTGAAGCTTTCTTT. Residues: CASRLSLNTEAFF. The chain employs TRBV4-2 and TRBJ1-1, with D unclear. This CDR3 is built from 13 residues. V was trimmed by 8 bases and J by 0 bases, leaving 10 bases between them. The germline CDR1 and CDR2 sequences are LGHNA and YNFKEQ.

The chain has TRBV27 and TRBJ2-1; 13 nucleotides line up with TRBD2. Unmatched junction bases numbered 10, after V lost 7 bases and J lost 7 bases. The CDR3 length is 16 residues. The germline V gene has CDR1 MNHEY and CDR2 SMNVEV (reference sequence). The DNA of the CDR3 is TGTGCCAGCACCTCCCAACTAGCGGGGGGGCGGAATGAGCAGTTCTTC. Translation gives CASTSQLAGGRNEQFF.